These T cell receptor beta chains were read from a single sample in a study of cytomegalovirus exposure and HLA in healthy donors. The table came from immunoSEQ multiplex PCR; TCRdb's copy has only in-frame clones and leaves some out. The table has around 91,000 clones, about 77% seen once. The sample taken for sequencing was PBMCs. The receptors originated from a male donor in good health and CMV-seropositive. Each CDR3 is given with its conserved first and last residue. D genes are given only for firm matches. Expanded clones get a size class; other rows say once, few or many, or leave the size out.

>NA|TRBV29-1|12|NA|TRBJ1-2
CSAVGGSGGYTF
TGCAGCGCTGTAGGGGGTTCCGGTGGCTACACCTTC
>NA|TRBV6-1|14|NA|TRBJ1-5
CASSRPGFNQPQHF
TGTGCCAGCAGTAGACCCGGGTTCAATCAGCCCCAGCATTTT
>NA|TRBV4-1|16|NA|TRBJ1-3
CASSQEFVFSGNTIYF
TGCGCCAGCAGCCAAGAGTTCGTCTTCTCTGGAAACACCATATATTTT
>few|TRBV19|12|NA|TRBJ1-2
CASSIGLTGYTF
TGTGCCAGTAGTATCGGTTTAACTGGCTACACCTTC
>NA|TRBV5-1|17|TRBD1|TRBJ1-1
CASSLDTGGSRKTEAFF
TGCGCCAGCAGCTTGGATACAGGGGGCTCGCGAAAAACTGAAGCTTTCTTT
>NA|TRBV7-9|15|TRBD2|TRBJ2-7
CASSLGVAGVNEQYF
TGTGCCAGCAGCCTTGGTGTAGCGGGAGTCAACGAGCAGTACTTC
>NA|TRBV5-1|14|TRBD2|TRBJ2-1
CASSQSGGYNEQFF
TGCGCCAGCAGCCAGAGCGGGGGTTACAATGAGCAGTTCTTC
>NA|TRBV5-1|16|TRBD1|TRBJ2-7
CASSWITGGVSYEQYF
TGCGCCAGCAGCTGGATTACAGGGGGCGTTTCCTACGAGCAGTACTTC
>NA|TRBV7-8|15|TRBD1|TRBJ2-7
CASSLDGQGELEQYF
TGTGCCAGCAGCTTAGACGGACAGGGGGAGCTCGAGCAGTACTTC
>NA|TRBV28|20|NA|TRBJ1-4
CASSSPPRGSRRITNEKLFF
TGTGCCAGCAGTTCCCCTCCCAGGGGCAGCCGTCGGATAACTAATGAAAAACTGTTTTTT
>NA|TRBV6-1|15|TRBD1|TRBJ2-2
CASSPDRVAAGELFF
TGTGCCAGCAGTCCGGACAGGGTTGCAGCGGGGGAGCTGTTTTTT